A selection of T cell receptor beta chains follows, all from one sample in a study of technical replicates of blood from several donors. The data were produced by immunoSEQ multiplex PCR, yet TCRdb's version contains in-frame clones alone and is incomplete. This table holds 60,000 to 90,000 clones, 85% to 95% found once. Sequenced: T cells isolated from PBMCs. These receptors were taken from a human donor in good health. Both conserved end residues are part of each CDR3. A D gene is named only where the DNA matches it firmly. Some rows mark clone size as missing; the rest say once, few, many or name a class of expanded clone.

j_call: TRBJ2-5; v_call: TRBV6-1; clone_size: .; d_call: .; cdr3_nt: TGTGCCAGCAGTGAAGCGGGAGTTATGGGGACCCAGTACTTC; cdr3_aa: CASSEAGVMGTQYF
j_call: TRBJ1-4; v_call: TRBV9; clone_size: .; d_call: .; cdr3_nt: TGTGCCAGCAGCGTAGGAGGGAGGGTGAATGAAAAACTGTTTTTT; cdr3_aa: CASSVGGRVNEKLFF
j_call: TRBJ1-1; v_call: TRBV28; clone_size: .; d_call: TRBD1; cdr3_nt: TGTGCCAGCAGTCCGTGGGACAGCTGGGGGAACACTGAAGCTTTCTTT; cdr3_aa: CASSPWDSWGNTEAFF
j_call: TRBJ2-7; v_call: TRBV2; clone_size: .; d_call: .; cdr3_nt: TGTGCCAGCAGTCTCCGGGGACTGACCTACGAGCAGTACTTC; cdr3_aa: CASSLRGLTYEQYF
j_call: TRBJ1-5; v_call: TRBV7-9; clone_size: .; d_call: .; cdr3_nt: TGTGCCAGCAGCGAAGGGACTGCTTCTTATCAGCCCCAGCATTTT; cdr3_aa: CASSEGTASYQPQHF
j_call: TRBJ2-3; v_call: TRBV4-1; clone_size: .; d_call: TRBD2; cdr3_nt: TGCGCCAGCAGCTACGCCCCGGGACTAGGTACAGATACGCAGTATTTT; cdr3_aa: CASSYAPGLGTDTQYF
j_call: TRBJ1-2; v_call: TRBV7-9; clone_size: .; d_call: .; cdr3_nt: TGTGCCAGCAGCTTAGCCCGGGAATTTTTCACCTTC; cdr3_aa: CASSLAREFFTF
j_call: TRBJ2-5; v_call: TRBV11-2; clone_size: once; d_call: .; cdr3_nt: TGTGCCAGCAGCGTGACTAGGGGAGAGACCCAGTACTTC; cdr3_aa: CASSVTRGETQYF
j_call: TRBJ1-1; v_call: TRBV7-2; clone_size: .; d_call: TRBD1; cdr3_nt: TGTGCCGGGGCGACAGGGAGGAACACTGAAGCTTTCTTT; cdr3_aa: CAGATGRNTEAFF
j_call: TRBJ2-7; v_call: TRBV11-2; clone_size: .; d_call: TRBD1; cdr3_nt: TGTGCCAGCAGCTTAAGCGGGACAGGGGGCTACGAGCAGTACTTC; cdr3_aa: CASSLSGTGGYEQYF
j_call: TRBJ2-1; v_call: TRBV7-2; clone_size: .; d_call: TRBD2; cdr3_nt: TGTGCCAGCAGCTTAACAGGACTAGCGGGATACGAGCAGTTCTTC; cdr3_aa: CASSLTGLAGYEQFF
j_call: TRBJ2-1; v_call: TRBV6-6; clone_size: .; d_call: TRBD2; cdr3_nt: TGTGCCAGCAGTGACTCTAGCGGGAGTTTTGGTGAGCAGTTCTTC; cdr3_aa: CASSDSSGSFGEQFF
j_call: TRBJ2-3; v_call: TRBV9; clone_size: .; d_call: TRBD1; cdr3_nt: TGTGCCAGCAGCTCAGGACAGGGGTGGACAGATACGCAGTATTTT; cdr3_aa: CASSSGQGWTDTQYF
j_call: TRBJ1-2; v_call: TRBV5-1; clone_size: .; d_call: TRBD1; cdr3_nt: TGCGCCAGCAGCATAAACTCACCGGGACAGGGAGATGGCTACACCTTC; cdr3_aa: CASSINSPGQGDGYTF
j_call: TRBJ1-3; v_call: TRBV29-1; clone_size: .; d_call: .; cdr3_nt: TGCAGCGGGTGGGCGCCAGGCTCTGGAAACACCATATATTTT; cdr3_aa: CSGWAPGSGNTIYF
j_call: TRBJ1-2; v_call: TRBV5-1; clone_size: .; d_call: TRBD1; cdr3_nt: TGCGCCAGCAGGACAGGGGGCAACTATGGCTACACCTTC; cdr3_aa: CASRTGGNYGYTF
j_call: TRBJ1-2; v_call: TRBV19; clone_size: .; d_call: TRBD1; cdr3_nt: TGTGCCAGTAGTCCCGGCCCCCTCAGGGGGACCTATGGCTACACCTTC; cdr3_aa: CASSPGPLRGTYGYTF
j_call: TRBJ1-1; v_call: TRBV6-5; clone_size: .; d_call: .; cdr3_nt: TGTGCCAGCAAGAGGGTATCCACTGAAGCTTTCTTT; cdr3_aa: CASKRVSTEAFF
j_call: TRBJ2-5; v_call: TRBV5-1; clone_size: once; d_call: TRBD1; cdr3_nt: TGCGCCAGCCGTGAGACAGGGACAGAGACCCAGTACTTC; cdr3_aa: CASRETGTETQYF
j_call: TRBJ2-4; v_call: TRBV25-1; clone_size: .; d_call: TRBD2; cdr3_nt: TGTGCCAGCAGTGAAAGTCTAGCGGGAGCTGTATCCAAAAACATTCAGTACTTC; cdr3_aa: CASSESLAGAVSKNIQYF
j_call: TRBJ1-1; v_call: TRBV30; clone_size: .; d_call: TRBD1; cdr3_nt: TGTGCCGGGACAGGGTGGAAATTTACGAACACTGAAGCTTTCTTT; cdr3_aa: CAGTGWKFTNTEAFF
j_call: TRBJ1-1; v_call: TRBV9; clone_size: .; d_call: TRBD1; cdr3_nt: TGTGCCAGCAGCTCGGACAGGCGAGCTTTCTTT; cdr3_aa: CASSSDRRAFF
j_call: TRBJ2-6; v_call: TRBV5-5; clone_size: .; d_call: TRBD1; cdr3_nt: TGTGCCAGCAGCCACAGGGGCACTGGGGCCAACGTCCTGACTTTC; cdr3_aa: CASSHRGTGANVLTF
j_call: TRBJ2-6; v_call: TRBV5-8; clone_size: .; d_call: TRBD1; cdr3_nt: TGTGCCAGCAGCTTTGATGGGACAGGAATAGGTGGGGCCAACGTCCTGACTTTC; cdr3_aa: CASSFDGTGIGGANVLTF
j_call: TRBJ2-4; v_call: TRBV7-2; clone_size: .; d_call: TRBD2; cdr3_nt: TGTGCCAGCAGCTTAGTCCAGGTGGGAGGGCCCGAAGGGGTTCAGTACTTC; cdr3_aa: CASSLVQVGGPEGVQYF
j_call: TRBJ2-3; v_call: TRBV7-2; clone_size: few; d_call: .; cdr3_nt: TGTGCCAGCAGCTTAGCAGCGGGAGATACGCAGTATTTT; cdr3_aa: CASSLAAGDTQYF
j_call: TRBJ2-7; v_call: TRBV7-6; clone_size: .; d_call: TRBD2; cdr3_nt: TGTGCCAGCAGCATGACTAGCGGGAGGGCCTACGAGCAGTACTTC; cdr3_aa: CASSMTSGRAYEQYF
j_call: TRBJ2-2; v_call: TRBV5-1; clone_size: once; d_call: TRBD1; cdr3_nt: TGCGCCAGCAGCTTGGAGGGACAGACCACCGGGGAGCTGTTTTTT; cdr3_aa: CASSLEGQTTGELFF